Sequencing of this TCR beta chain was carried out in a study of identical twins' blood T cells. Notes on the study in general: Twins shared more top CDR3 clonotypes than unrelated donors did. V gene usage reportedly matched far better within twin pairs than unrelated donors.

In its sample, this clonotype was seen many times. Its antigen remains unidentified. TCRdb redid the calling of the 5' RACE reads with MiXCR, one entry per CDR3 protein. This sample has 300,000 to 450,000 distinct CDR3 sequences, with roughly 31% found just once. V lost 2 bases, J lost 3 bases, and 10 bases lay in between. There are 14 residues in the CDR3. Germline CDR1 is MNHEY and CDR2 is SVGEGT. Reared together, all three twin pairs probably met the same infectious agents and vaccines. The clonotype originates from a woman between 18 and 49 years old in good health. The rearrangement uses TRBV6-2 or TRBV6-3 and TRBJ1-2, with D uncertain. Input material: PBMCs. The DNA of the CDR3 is TGTGCCAGCAGTTACCCCCCAGGAGACTATGGCTACACCTTC. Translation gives CASSYPPGDYGYTF.